This T cell receptor beta chain was identified during a study of shared T cell receptors in the human thymus. Sequencing was performed with immunoSEQ multiplex PCR; in TCRdb, only in-frame clones are kept and a portion is missing. The repertoire has about 660,000 clones, approximately 87% of them found once; the top ten carry over 0.008%. The CDR3 runs 15 residues. Germline lookup yields CDR1 LNHNV and CDR2 YYDKDF (reference sequence). J gave up 5 bases and V 2 bases, and 8 bases lay outside the gene matches. These records were also assigned to another study, of human thymus T cells.

The source of this sequence is a boy less than two years old with a congenital heart defect. The chain employs TRBV15 and TRBJ1-1, with 7 bases that match TRBD1. Sequencing was done on a sample of thymocytes. The CDR3 DNA follows: TGTGCCACCAGCAGAAACAGGGGCCTGGGTACTGAAGCTTTCTTT. It yields the protein CATSRNRGLGTEAFF.